These T cell receptor beta chains were read from a single sample in a study of T cell changes during pregnancy in multiple sclerosis. Assay used: immunoSEQ multiplex PCR; TCRdb lists only in-frame clones, some missing. The table has tens of thousands of clones, roughly 92% seen once. Source: peripheral blood, taken in the third trimester of pregnancy. These receptors were taken from a female donor in good health, enrolled as a control in a pregnancy study. CDR3s include the opening cysteine and the closing phenylalanine or tryptophan. D genes are given only for firm matches. A row's size may be missing; if present it is once, few, many or a size class.

J gene	D gene	V gene	clone size	CDR3 protein	CDR3 DNA
TRBJ2-3	TRBD2	TRBV6-4	NA	CASSDSGLATDTQYF	TGTGCCAGCAGTGACTCGGGACTAGCCACAGATACGCAGTATTTT
TRBJ2-7	NA	TRBV18	NA	CASSSASDSGQYF	TGTGCCAGCTCATCCGCTAGCGACAGCGGGCAGTACTTC
TRBJ2-7	NA	TRBV5-3	NA	CARSYQGNYEQYF	TGTGCCAGAAGCTATCAGGGAAACTACGAGCAGTACTTC
TRBJ1-6	NA	TRBV4-2	NA	CASSQPGHSSYNSPLHF	TGTGCCAGCAGCCAACCCGGACATAGCTCCTATAATTCACCCCTCCACTTT
TRBJ1-5	NA	TRBV5-1	NA	CASSLPGGRHKWVQPQHF	TGCGCCAGCAGCTTGCCGGGGGGGAGACATAAGTGGGTTCAGCCCCAGCATTTT
TRBJ1-2	NA	TRBV7-2	few	CASSFDRYGYTF	TGTGCCAGCAGCTTCGACAGATATGGCTACACCTTC
TRBJ1-1	NA	TRBV7-8	NA	CASSEFRVGTEAFF	TGTGCCAGCAGCGAGTTCAGGGTTGGCACTGAAGCTTTCTTT
TRBJ2-3	NA	TRBV9	NA	CASSEDGERDTQYF	TGTGCCAGCAGCGAGGACGGGGAGAGAGATACGCAGTATTTT
TRBJ1-5	NA	TRBV2	NA	CASSGGGPGQPQHF	TGTGCCAGCAGTGGGGGGGGGCCGGGTCAGCCCCAGCATTTT
TRBJ2-3	TRBD1	TRBV5-1	NA	CASSPGQPLDTQYF	TGCGCCAGCAGCCCGGGACAGCCCTTGGATACGCAGTATTTT
TRBJ2-7	NA	TRBV28	NA	CASSLQGPYEQYF	TGTGCCAGCAGTTTACAGGGGCCCTACGAGCAGTACTTC
TRBJ2-7	NA	TRBV29-1	NA	CSVLTSSIYEQYF	TGCAGCGTTCTTACTAGTTCAATCTACGAGCAGTACTTC
TRBJ2-1	NA	TRBV29-1	once	CSVVTRSGNEQFF	TGCAGCGTTGTCACTAGGTCCGGCAATGAGCAGTTCTTC
TRBJ1-5	NA	TRBV7-8	NA	CASSLVRDQPQHF	TGTGCCAGCAGCTTAGTGCGGGACCAGCCCCAGCATTTT
TRBJ2-2	TRBD2	TRBV5-1	NA	CASSLAASGMGTGELFF	TGCGCCAGCAGCTTGGCGGCTAGCGGGATGGGGACCGGGGAGCTGTTTTTT
TRBJ2-2	NA	TRBV9	NA	CASSAGRTGELFF	TGTGCCAGCAGTGCGGGGAGGACCGGGGAGCTGTTTTTT
TRBJ2-3	NA	TRBV7-9	NA	CASSLGVQVPTDTQYF	TGTGCCAGCAGCTTAGGAGTCCAGGTACCTACAGATACGCAGTATTTT
TRBJ1-4	TRBD1	TRBV13	NA	CASQGAATNEKLFF	TGTGCCAGCCAGGGGGCGGCAACTAATGAAAAACTGTTTTTT
TRBJ2-7	TRBD2	TRBV6-1	NA	CASSESGEGHEQYF	TGTGCCAGCAGTGAAAGCGGGGAGGGTCACGAGCAGTACTTC
TRBJ1-6	TRBD1	TRBV11-2	NA	CASSPSDRGRGSPLHF	TGTGCCAGCAGCCCATCGGACAGGGGGCGAGGGTCACCCCTCCACTTT
TRBJ2-5	NA	TRBV29-1	NA	CSVGPRGQETQYF	TGCAGCGTGGGGCCCCGGGGGCAAGAGACCCAGTACTTC
TRBJ2-3	TRBD2	TRBV15	NA	CATSRDSRGGTDTQYF	TGTGCCACCAGCAGAGATTCGCGGGGGGGCACAGATACGCAGTATTTT
TRBJ2-5	TRBD2	TRBV6-1	NA	CASSDWLAGGETQYF	TGTGCCAGCAGTGATTGGCTAGCGGGGGGGGAGACCCAGTACTTC
TRBJ2-2	TRBD2	TRBV7-9	NA	CASGTSGRAVGELFF	TGTGCCAGCGGAACTAGCGGGAGGGCCGTCGGGGAGCTGTTTTTT
TRBJ2-1	TRBD2	TRBV5-4	NA	CASSPTTSGGDEQFF	TGTGCCAGCAGCCCCACGACTAGCGGGGGAGATGAGCAGTTCTTC
TRBJ2-2	NA	TRBV10-3	NA	CATARGENTGELFF	TGTGCCACCGCACGGGGTGAGAACACCGGGGAGCTGTTTTTT
TRBJ2-3	NA	TRBV18	NA	CASSRADHPSTDTQYF	TGTGCCAGCTCGCGGGCCGACCATCCTAGCACAGATACGCAGTATTTT
TRBJ2-1	NA	TRBV11-2	NA	CASSLGAKQFF	TGTGCCAGCAGCTTAGGAGCCAAGCAGTTCTTC
TRBJ2-1	NA	TRBV6-4	few	CASSAQSSYNEQFF	TGTGCCAGCAGCGCACAGAGCTCCTACAATGAGCAGTTCTTC
TRBJ1-3	NA	TRBV6-5	NA	CASSPSGDRGNTIYF	TGTGCCAGCAGCCCATCCGGGGATCGGGGAAACACCATATATTTT
TRBJ2-2	NA	TRBV4-1	NA	CASSQSGFTGELFF	TGCGCCAGCAGCCAATCGGGTTTTACCGGGGAGCTGTTTTTT
TRBJ2-5	NA	TRBV19	NA	CASRQGGETQYF	TGTGCCAGTAGGCAGGGCGGAGAGACCCAGTACTTC
TRBJ1-1	NA	TRBV28	NA	CASTINRGTEAFF	TGTGCCAGCACCATCAACCGGGGAACTGAAGCTTTCTTT
TRBJ1-1	NA	TRBV20-1	NA	CSASPTEAFF	TGCAGTGCCTCCCCTACTGAAGCTTTCTTT
TRBJ2-5	TRBD2	TRBV7-9	once	CASSQRLAVQETQYF	TGTGCCAGCAGCCAAAGACTAGCGGTACAAGAGACCCAGTACTTC
TRBJ2-7	TRBD1	TRBV10-3	NA	CATGTERFYEQYF	TGTGCCACAGGGACAGAGCGTTTCTACGAGCAGTACTTC
TRBJ1-1	TRBD1	TRBV29-1	once	CSVKRQGGDTEAFF	TGCAGCGTTAAAAGACAGGGTGGGGACACTGAAGCTTTCTTT
TRBJ2-1	TRBD2	TRBV11-2	NA	CASSLSPSGGAVPANEQFF	TGTGCCAGCAGCCTCTCTCCTAGCGGGGGGGCCGTTCCTGCCAATGAGCAGTTCTTC
TRBJ2-1	NA	TRBV12-5	NA	CASGLVLGDTPNEQFF	TGTGCTAGTGGTTTGGTACTTGGGGACACCCCCAATGAGCAGTTCTTC
TRBJ1-4	NA	TRBV6-6	NA	CASSPANEKLFF	TGTGCCAGCAGCCCTGCTAATGAAAAACTGTTTTTT
TRBJ2-7	TRBD1	TRBV5-1	NA	CASSPAGQGVNYEQYF	TGCGCCAGCAGCCCGGCTGGTCAGGGGGTAAACTACGAGCAGTACTTC
TRBJ1-5	NA	TRBV5-1	NA	CASSLGEGSNQPQHF	TGCGCCAGCAGCTTGGGGGAGGGGAGCAATCAGCCCCAGCATTTT
TRBJ1-4	NA	TRBV7-9	once	CASSSRGGSNEKLFF	TGTGCCAGCAGCAGCCGGGGGGGATCTAATGAAAAACTGTTTTTT
TRBJ1-5	TRBD1	TRBV27	NA	CASSPLPMTGRQPQHF	TGTGCCAGCAGTCCCCTGCCGATGACAGGGAGGCAGCCCCAGCATTTT
TRBJ2-3	NA	TRBV29-1	NA	CSVEGLAGTGADTQYF	TGCAGCGTTGAGGGCCTAGCGGGGACAGGGGCTGATACGCAGTATTTT
TRBJ2-5	TRBD2	TRBV27	NA	CASLWASGGEETQYF	TGTGCCAGCCTGTGGGCTAGCGGGGGCGAAGAGACCCAGTACTTC
TRBJ2-7	TRBD2	TRBV6-4	NA	CASSYSRSGRGYEQYF	TGTGCCAGCAGTTACTCGCGTAGCGGGAGAGGTTACGAGCAGTACTTC
TRBJ2-7	TRBD1	TRBV28	NA	CASRGTGTSSYEQYF	TGTGCCAGCAGGGGGACAGGGACCAGCTCCTACGAGCAGTACTTC
TRBJ1-4	TRBD1	TRBV18	NA	CASSPRTGGTEKLFF	TGTGCCAGCTCACCAAGGACAGGAGGGACTGAAAAACTGTTTTTT
TRBJ2-7	TRBD2	TRBV27	NA	CASAHGTSGYYEQYF	TGTGCCAGCGCCCATGGGACTAGCGGATACTACGAGCAGTACTTC
TRBJ1-1	NA	TRBV27	NA	CASMEPGMNTEAFF	TGTGCCAGCATGGAGCCCGGGATGAACACTGAAGCTTTCTTT
TRBJ2-7	TRBD2	TRBV27	once	CASSSRHGTRLTYEQYF	TGTGCCAGCAGTTCACGACACGGGACTAGGCTAACCTACGAGCAGTACTTC
TRBJ2-5	NA	TRBV13	NA	CASSLKGHLQETQYF	TGTGCCAGCAGCTTAAAAGGACACCTACAAGAGACCCAGTACTTC